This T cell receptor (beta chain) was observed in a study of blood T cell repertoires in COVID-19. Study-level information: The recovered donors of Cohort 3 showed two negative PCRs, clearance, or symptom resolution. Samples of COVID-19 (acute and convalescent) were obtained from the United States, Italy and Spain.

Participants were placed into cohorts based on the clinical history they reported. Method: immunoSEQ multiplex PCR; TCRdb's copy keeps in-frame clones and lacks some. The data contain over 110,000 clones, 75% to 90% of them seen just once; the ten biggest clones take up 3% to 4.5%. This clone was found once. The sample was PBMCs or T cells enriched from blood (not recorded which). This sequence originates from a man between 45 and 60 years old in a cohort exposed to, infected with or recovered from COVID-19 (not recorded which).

The CDR3 sequence: CASSQVGRDTDTQYF. The CDR3 nucleotides are TGTGCCAGCAGCCAAGTCGGCCGGGACACAGATACGCAGTATTTT. The rearrangement joins TRBV3-1 (or the pseudogene TRBV3-2) to TRBJ2-3, with a possible D match to TRBD2 (5 bases). This CDR3 contains 15 residues. V shed 1 base and J shed 2 bases, with 10 bases lying between them. Germline V gene lookup returns CDR1 LGHDT and CDR2 YNNKEL (reference sequence).